Following are 2 T cell receptor beta chains from one sample sequenced in a study of memory CD4+ T cells and cytomegalovirus serostatus. The sort gate was single viable CD3+CD4+CD8-CD45RO+ cells for memory CD4+ T cells. Some clones are missing from TCRdb's copy, which holds only in-frame ones; the method was immunoSEQ multiplex PCR. The table records approximately 42,000 clones, 79% of them present only once. The sample taken for sequencing was memory CD4+ T cells from blood. The receptor source for this set is an adult in good health and CMV-seronegative.

In this sample, this clone turned up a few times. In nucleotides, the CDR3 is TGTGCCAGCAGTTTCTCTTCTTTCTTAAGGCGCTCTCACACAGATACGCAGTATTTT. Translation: CASSFSSFLRRSHTDTQYF. V is TRBV28 and J is TRBJ2-3; the D is unclear. The V end was cut by 3 bases, the J end by 2 bases, with 24 bases between. Germline V lookup: CDR1 MDHEN, CDR2 SYDVKM. This CDR3 is 19 amino acids long.

The J gene is TRBJ2-7, the V gene TRBV7-2; TRBD2 aligns across 12 bases. In germline, CDR1 is SGHTA, CDR2 FQGNSA. The V segment lost 0 bases and the J segment 3 bases; nucleotides outside the gene matches: 3. The CDR3 is 16 amino acids. CDR3: CASSLAATSGSYEQYF. In DNA, the CDR3 is TGTGCCAGCAGCTTAGCCGCGACTAGCGGGAGCTACGAGCAGTACTTC. The variable domain in full, completed from reference TRBV7-2 and TRBJ2-7, reads GAGVSQSPSNKVTEKGKDVELRCDPISGHTALYWYRQSLGQGLEFLIYFQGNSAPDKSGLPSDRFSAERTGGSVSTLTIQRTQQEDSAVYLCASSLAATSGSYEQYFGPGTRLTVT.